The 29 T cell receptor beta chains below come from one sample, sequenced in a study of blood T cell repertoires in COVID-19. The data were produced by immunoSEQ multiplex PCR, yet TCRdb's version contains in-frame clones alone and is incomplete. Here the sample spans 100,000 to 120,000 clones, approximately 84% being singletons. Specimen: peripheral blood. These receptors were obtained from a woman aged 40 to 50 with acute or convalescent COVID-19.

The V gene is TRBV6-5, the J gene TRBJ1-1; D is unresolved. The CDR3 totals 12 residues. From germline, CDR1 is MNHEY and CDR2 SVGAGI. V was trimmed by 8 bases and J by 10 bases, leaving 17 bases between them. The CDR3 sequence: CASLQDGRGAFF. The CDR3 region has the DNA TGTGCCAGCCTTCAAGATGGACGGGGAGCTTTCTTT.

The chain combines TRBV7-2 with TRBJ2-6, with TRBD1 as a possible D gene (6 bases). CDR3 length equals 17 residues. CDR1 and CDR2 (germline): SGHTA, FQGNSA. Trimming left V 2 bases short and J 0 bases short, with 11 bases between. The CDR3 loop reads CASSLMGQLSGANVLTF. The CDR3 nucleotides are TGTGCCAGCAGCTTAATGGGACAACTCTCTGGGGCCAACGTCCTGACTTTC. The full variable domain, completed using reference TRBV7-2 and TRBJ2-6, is GAGVSQSPSNKVTEKGKDVELRCDPISGHTALYWYRQSLGQGLEFLIYFQGNSAPDKSGLPSDRFSAERTGGSVSTLTIQRTQQEDSAVYLCASSLMGQLSGANVLTFGAGSRLTVL.

The CDR3 here is CSAHLREKLFF. CDR3 nucleotide sequence: TGCAGTGCCCACCTTAGAGAAAAACTGTTTTTT. The V and J genes are TRBV20-1 and TRBJ1-4; no definite D call. The V gene's germline CDR1 is DFQATT and CDR2 SNEGSKA (reference sequence). This CDR3 comprises 11 residues. Trimming pared 6 bases from V and 8 bases from J, leaving 10 bases between.

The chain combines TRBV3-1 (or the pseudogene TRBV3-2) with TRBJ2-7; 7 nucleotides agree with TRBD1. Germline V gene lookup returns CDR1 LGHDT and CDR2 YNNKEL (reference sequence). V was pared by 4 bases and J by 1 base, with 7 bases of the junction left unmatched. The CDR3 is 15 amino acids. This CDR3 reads CASSLGQEPSYEQYF. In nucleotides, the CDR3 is TGTGCCAGCAGCCTAGGACAGGAACCATCCTACGAGCAGTACTTC.

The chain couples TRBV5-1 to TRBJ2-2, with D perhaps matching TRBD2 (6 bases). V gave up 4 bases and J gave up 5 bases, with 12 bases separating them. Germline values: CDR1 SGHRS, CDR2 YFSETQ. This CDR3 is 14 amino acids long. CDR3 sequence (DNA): TGCGCCAGCAGCGCAGGGACTTCTACCGGGGAGCTGTTTTTT. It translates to CASSAGTSTGELFF.

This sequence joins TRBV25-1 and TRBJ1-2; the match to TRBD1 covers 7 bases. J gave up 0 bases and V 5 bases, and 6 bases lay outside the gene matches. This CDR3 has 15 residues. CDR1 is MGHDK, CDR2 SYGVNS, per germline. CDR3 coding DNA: TGTGCCAGCAGTTCCAACAGGGGAGCTAACTATGGCTACACCTTC. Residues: CASSSNRGANYGYTF.

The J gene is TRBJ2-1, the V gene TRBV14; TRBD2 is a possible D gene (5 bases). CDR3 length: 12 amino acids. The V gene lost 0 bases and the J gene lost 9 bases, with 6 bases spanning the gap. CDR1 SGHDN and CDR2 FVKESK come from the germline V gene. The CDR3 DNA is TGTGCCAGCAGCCAAGACAGCGGTGAGCAGTTCTTC. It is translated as CASSQDSGEQFF.

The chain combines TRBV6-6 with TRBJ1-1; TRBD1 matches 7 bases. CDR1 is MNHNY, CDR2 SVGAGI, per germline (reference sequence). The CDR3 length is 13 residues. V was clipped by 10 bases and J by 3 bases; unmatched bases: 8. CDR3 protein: CATRGQIYTEAFF. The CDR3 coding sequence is TGTGCCACCCGGGGACAGATTTACACTGAAGCTTTCTTT.

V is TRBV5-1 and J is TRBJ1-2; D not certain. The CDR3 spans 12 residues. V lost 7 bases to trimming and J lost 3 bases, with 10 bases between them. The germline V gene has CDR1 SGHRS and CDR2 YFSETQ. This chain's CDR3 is CASGSGYYGYTF. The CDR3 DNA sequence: TGCGCCAGCGGGTCGGGGTACTATGGCTACACCTTC.

The CDR3 DNA sequence: TGTGCCAGCAGCCTTGGGGCCCAACGGGCCAACGTCCTGACTTTC. This translates into CASSLGAQRANVLTF. V is TRBV5-8 and J is TRBJ2-6; D is possibly TRBD1 (5 bases). This CDR3 is 15 amino acids long. Germline V gene lookup returns CDR1 SGHTS and CDR2 YDEGEE. The V and J ends lost 4 bases and 5 bases respectively, with 13 bases between them.

In DNA form, the CDR3 reads TGCGCCAGCAGCCCTGGCGCGGTGAACACCGGGGAGCTGTTTTTT. It encodes CASSPGAVNTGELFF. The chain links TRBV5-1 to TRBJ2-2; D gene unclear. This CDR3 has 15 residues. Looked up from germline, CDR1 is SGHRS and CDR2 is YFSETQ. Trimming took 4 bases from V and 1 from J, leaving 11 bases between them.

The CDR3 is CASSDSSQGRTEAFF. The DNA of the CDR3 is TGTGCCAGCAGTGACTCGAGTCAGGGGCGCACTGAAGCTTTCTTT. J is TRBJ1-1 and V is TRBV6-4; D perhaps matches TRBD1 (6 bases). CDR3 length: 15 residues. CDR1 is MRHNA, CDR2 SNTAGT, per germline. V was pared by 0 bases and J by 4 bases, with 12 bases between.

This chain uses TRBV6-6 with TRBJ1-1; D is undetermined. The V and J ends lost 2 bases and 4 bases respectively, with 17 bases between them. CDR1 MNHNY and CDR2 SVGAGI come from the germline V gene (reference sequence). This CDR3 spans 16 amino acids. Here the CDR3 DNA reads TGTGCCAGCAGTTACCCGAGGTCGGCGAAGAGCACTGAAGCTTTCTTT. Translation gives CASSYPRSAKSTEAFF.

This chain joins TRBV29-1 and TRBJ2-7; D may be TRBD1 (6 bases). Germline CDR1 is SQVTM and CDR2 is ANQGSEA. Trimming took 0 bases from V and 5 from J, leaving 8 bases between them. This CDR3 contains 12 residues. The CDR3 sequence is CSVEDRGDEQYF. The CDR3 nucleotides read TGCAGCGTTGAAGACAGGGGCGACGAGCAGTACTTC.

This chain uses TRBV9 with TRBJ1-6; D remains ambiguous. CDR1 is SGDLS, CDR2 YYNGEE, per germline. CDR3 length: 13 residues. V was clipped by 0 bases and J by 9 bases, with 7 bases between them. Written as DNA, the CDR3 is TGTGCCAGCAGCGTAGCCGGGGTTTCACCCCTCCACTTT. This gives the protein CASSVAGVSPLHF.

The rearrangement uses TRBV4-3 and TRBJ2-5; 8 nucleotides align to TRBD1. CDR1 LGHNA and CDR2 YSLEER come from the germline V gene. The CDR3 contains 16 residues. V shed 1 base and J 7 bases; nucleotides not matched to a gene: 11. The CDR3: CASSQVRQGAIGTQYF. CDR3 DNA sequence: TGCGCCAGCAGCCAAGTACGGCAGGGGGCTATTGGGACCCAGTACTTC.

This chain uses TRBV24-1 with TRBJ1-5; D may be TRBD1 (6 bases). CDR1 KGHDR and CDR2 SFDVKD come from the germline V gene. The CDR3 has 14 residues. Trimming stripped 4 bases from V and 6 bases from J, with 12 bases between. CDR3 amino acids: CATSEAGVGQPQHF. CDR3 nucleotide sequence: TGTGCCACCAGTGAAGCAGGGGTTGGTCAGCCCCAGCATTTT.

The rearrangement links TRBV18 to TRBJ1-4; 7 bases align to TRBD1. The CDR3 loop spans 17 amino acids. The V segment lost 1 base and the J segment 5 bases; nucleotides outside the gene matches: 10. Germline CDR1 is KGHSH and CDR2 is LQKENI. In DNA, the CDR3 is TGTGCCAGCTCACCACGACAGGGTCTTTCCCGGAATGAAAAACTGTTTTTT. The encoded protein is CASSPRQGLSRNEKLFF. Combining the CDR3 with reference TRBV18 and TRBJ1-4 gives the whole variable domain NAGVMQNPRHLVRRRGQEARLRCSPMKGHSHVYWYRQLPEEGLKFMVYLQKENIIDESGMPKERFSAEFPKEGPSILRIQQVVRGDSAAYFCASSPRQGLSRNEKLFFGSGTQLSVL.

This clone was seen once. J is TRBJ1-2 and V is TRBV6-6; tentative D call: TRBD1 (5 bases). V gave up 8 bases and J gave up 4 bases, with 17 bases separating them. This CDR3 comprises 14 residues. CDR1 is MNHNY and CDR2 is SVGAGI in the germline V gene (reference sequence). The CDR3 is CASALKGPIYGYTF. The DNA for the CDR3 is TGTGCCAGCGCTTTAAAGGGGCCCATCTATGGCTACACCTTC.

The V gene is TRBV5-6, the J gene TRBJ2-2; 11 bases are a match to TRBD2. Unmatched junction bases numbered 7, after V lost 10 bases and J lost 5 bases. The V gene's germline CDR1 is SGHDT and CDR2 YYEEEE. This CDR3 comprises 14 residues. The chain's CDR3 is CASWTSGFTGELFF. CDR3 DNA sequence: TGTGCCTCCTGGACTAGCGGGTTTACCGGGGAGCTGTTTTTT.

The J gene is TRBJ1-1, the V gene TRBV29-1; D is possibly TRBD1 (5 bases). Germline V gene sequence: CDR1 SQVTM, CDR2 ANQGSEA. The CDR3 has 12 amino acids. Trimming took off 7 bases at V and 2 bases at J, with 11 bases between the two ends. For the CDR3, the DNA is TGCAGCGCCCAAAGGGGCAACACTGAAGCTTTCTTT. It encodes CSAQRGNTEAFF. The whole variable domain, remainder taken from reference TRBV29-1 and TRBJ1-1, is SAVISQKPSRDICQRGTSLTIQCQVDSQVTMMFWYRQQPGQSLTLIATANQGSEATYESGFVIDKFPISRPNLTFSTLTVSNMSPEDSSIYLCSAQRGNTEAFFGQGTRLTVV.

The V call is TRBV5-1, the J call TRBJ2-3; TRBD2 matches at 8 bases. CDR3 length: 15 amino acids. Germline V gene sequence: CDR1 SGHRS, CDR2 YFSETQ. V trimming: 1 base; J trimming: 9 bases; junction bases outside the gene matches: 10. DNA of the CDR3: TGCGCCAGCAGCTTGTCCGGGACTAGTGTCTCGACGCAGTATTTT. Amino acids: CASSLSGTSVSTQYF.

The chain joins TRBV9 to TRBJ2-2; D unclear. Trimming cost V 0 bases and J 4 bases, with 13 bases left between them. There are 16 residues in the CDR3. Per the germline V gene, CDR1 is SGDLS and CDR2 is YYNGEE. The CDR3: CASSVDVGVSTGELFF. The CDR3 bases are TGTGCCAGCAGCGTAGACGTGGGCGTTAGCACCGGGGAGCTGTTTTTT.

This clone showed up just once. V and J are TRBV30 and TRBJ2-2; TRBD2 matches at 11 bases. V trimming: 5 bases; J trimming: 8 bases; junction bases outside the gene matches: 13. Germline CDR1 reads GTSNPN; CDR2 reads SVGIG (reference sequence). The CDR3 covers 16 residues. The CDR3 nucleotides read TGTGCCTGGGGAGGACTAGCGGGTTTCCGGGGTGGGGAGCTGTTTTTT. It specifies CAWGGLAGFRGGELFF.

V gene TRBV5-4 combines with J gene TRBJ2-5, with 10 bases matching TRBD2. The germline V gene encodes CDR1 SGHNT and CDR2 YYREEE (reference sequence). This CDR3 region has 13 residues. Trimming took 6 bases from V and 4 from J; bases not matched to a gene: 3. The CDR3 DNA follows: TGTGCCAGCACCACTAGCGGGGTAGAGACCCAGTACTTC. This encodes CASTTSGVETQYF.

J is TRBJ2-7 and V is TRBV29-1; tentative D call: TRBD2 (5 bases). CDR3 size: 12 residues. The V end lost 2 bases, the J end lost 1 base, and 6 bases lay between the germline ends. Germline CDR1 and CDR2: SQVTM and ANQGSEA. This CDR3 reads CSVETGSYEQYF. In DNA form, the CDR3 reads TGCAGCGTTGAAACGGGATCCTACGAGCAGTACTTC.

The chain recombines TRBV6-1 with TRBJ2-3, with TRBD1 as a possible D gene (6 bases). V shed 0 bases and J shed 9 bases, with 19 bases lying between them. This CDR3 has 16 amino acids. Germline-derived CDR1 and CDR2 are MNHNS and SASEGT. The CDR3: CASSEAQLVLRGTQYF. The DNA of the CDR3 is TGTGCCAGCAGTGAAGCACAACTAGTTCTGAGGGGGACGCAGTATTTT.

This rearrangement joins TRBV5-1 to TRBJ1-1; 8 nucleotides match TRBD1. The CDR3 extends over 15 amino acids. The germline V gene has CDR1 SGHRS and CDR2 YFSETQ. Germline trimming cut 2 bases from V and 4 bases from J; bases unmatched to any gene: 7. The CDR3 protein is CASSLGQGGGTEAFF. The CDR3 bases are TGCGCCAGCAGCTTAGGACAGGGAGGGGGCACTGAAGCTTTCTTT.

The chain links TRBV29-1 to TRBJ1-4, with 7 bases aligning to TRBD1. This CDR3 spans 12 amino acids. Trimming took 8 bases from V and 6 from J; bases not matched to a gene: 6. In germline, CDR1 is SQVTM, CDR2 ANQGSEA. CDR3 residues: CSTVGTDEKLFF. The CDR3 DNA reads TGCAGCACCGTAGGGACAGATGAAAAACTGTTTTTT.